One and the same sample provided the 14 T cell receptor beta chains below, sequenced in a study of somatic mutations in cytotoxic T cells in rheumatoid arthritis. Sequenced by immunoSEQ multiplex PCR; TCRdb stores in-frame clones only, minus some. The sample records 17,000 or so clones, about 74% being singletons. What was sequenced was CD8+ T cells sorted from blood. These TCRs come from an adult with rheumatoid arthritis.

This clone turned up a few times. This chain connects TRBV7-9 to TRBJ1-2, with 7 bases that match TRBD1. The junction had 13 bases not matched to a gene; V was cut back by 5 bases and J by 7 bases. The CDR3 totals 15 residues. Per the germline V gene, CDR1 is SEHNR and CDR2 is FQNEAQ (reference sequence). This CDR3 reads CASSPAEGARAGYTF. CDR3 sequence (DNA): TGTGCCAGCAGCCCAGCGGAGGGGGCAAGGGCTGGCTACACCTTC.

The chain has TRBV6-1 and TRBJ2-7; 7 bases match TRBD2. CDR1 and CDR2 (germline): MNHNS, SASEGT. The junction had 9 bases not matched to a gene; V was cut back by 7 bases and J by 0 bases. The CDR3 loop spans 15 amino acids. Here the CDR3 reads CASTSFGTTSYEQYF. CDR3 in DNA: TGTGCCAGCACCTCCTTCGGGACTACCTCCTACGAGCAGTACTTC.

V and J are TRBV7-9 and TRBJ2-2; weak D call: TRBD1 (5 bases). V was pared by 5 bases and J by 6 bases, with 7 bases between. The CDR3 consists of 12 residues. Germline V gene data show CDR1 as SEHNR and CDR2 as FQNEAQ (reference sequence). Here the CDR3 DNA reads TGTGCCAGCAGCGCCAGGGCCGGGGAGCTGTTTTTT. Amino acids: CASSARAGELFF.

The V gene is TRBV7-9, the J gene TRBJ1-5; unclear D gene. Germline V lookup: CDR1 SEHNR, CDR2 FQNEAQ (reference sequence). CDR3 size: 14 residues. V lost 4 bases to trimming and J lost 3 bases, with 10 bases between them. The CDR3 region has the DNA TGTGCCAGCAGCTCCTCGGACCTCAATCAGCCCCAGCATTTT. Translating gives CASSSSDLNQPQHF.

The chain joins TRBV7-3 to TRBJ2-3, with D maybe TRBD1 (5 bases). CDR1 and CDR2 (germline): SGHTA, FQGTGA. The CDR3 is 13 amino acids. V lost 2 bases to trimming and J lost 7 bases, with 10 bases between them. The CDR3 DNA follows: TGTGCCAGCAGCTTATCCAGGGCAAATACGCAGTATTTT. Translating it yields CASSLSRANTQYF.

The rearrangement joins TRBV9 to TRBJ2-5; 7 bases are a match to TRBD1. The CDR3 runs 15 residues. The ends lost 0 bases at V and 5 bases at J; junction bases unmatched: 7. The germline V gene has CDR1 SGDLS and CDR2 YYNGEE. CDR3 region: CASSVAQGVQETQYF. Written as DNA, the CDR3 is TGTGCCAGCAGCGTAGCTCAGGGGGTTCAGGAGACCCAGTACTTC.

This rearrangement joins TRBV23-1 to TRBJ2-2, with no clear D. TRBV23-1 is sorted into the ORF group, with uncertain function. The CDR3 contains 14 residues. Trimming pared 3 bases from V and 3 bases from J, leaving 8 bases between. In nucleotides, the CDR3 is TGCGCCAGCAGTCACTACCGGGACACCGGGGAGCTGTTTTTT. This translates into CASSHYRDTGELFF.

The CDR3: CASSYSRAGDTDTQYF. CDR3 nucleotides: TGTGCCAGCAGTTACTCGAGGGCGGGGGACACAGATACGCAGTATTTT. This rearrangement joins TRBV6-5 to TRBJ2-3, with 7 bases fitting TRBD2. Germline V gene lookup returns CDR1 MNHEY and CDR2 SVGAGI. V shed 0 bases, J shed 2 bases, and the junction held 5 bases outside the gene matches. This CDR3 spans 16 amino acids.

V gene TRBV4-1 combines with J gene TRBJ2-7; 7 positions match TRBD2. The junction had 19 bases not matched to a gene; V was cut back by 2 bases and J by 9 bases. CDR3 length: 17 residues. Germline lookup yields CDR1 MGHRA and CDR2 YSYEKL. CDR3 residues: CASSQIVRAGPQSGQYF. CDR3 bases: TGCGCCAGCAGCCAAATCGTGCGAGCGGGGCCCCAAAGCGGGCAGTACTTC.

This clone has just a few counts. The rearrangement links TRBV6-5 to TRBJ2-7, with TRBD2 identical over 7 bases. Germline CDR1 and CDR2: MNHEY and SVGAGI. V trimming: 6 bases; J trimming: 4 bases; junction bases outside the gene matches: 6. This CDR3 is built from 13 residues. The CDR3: CASSLAGLYEQYF. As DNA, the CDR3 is TGTGCCAGCAGCTTAGCGGGCCTATACGAGCAGTACTTC.

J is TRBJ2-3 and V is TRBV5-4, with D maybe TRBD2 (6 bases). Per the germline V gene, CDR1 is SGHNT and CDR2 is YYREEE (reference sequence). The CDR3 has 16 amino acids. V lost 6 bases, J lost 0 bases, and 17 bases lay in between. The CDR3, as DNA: TGTGCCAGCACCCCCGACGGGGGACCGAGCACAGATACGCAGTATTTT. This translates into CASTPDGGPSTDTQYF.

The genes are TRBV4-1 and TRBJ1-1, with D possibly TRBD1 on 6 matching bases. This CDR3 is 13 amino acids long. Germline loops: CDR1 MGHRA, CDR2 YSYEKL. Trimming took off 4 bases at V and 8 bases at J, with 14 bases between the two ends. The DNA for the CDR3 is TGCGCCAGCAGCCCCTCTGTGGGGGCCGAAGCTTTCTTT. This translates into CASSPSVGAEAFF.

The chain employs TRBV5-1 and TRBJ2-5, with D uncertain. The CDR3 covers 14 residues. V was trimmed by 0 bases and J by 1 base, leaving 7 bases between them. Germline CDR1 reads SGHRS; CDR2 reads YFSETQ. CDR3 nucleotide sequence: TGCGCCAGCAGCTTGGCCGGAACCCAAGAGACCCAGTACTTC. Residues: CASSLAGTQETQYF.

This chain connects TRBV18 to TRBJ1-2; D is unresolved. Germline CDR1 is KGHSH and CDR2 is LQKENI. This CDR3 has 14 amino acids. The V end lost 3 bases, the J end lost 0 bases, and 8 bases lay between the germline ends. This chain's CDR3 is CASSPPSPNYGYTF. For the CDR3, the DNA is TGTGCCAGCTCACCCCCCAGCCCTAACTATGGCTACACCTTC.